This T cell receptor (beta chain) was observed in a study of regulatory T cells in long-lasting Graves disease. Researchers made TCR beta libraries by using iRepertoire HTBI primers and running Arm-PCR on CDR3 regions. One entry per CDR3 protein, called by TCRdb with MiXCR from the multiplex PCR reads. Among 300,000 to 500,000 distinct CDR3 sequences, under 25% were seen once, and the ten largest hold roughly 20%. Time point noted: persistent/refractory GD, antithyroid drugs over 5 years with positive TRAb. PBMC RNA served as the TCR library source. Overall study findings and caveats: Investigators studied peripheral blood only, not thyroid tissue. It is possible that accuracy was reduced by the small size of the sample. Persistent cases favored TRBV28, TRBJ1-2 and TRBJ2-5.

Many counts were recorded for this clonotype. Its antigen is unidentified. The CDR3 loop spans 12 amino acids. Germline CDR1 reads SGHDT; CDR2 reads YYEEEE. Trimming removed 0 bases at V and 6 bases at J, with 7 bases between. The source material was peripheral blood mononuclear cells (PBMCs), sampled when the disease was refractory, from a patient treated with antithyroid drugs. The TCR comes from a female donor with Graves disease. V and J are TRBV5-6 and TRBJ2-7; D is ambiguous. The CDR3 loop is CASSLVQGEQYF. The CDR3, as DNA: TGTGCCAGCAGCTTGGTCCAAGGCGAGCAGTACTTC.